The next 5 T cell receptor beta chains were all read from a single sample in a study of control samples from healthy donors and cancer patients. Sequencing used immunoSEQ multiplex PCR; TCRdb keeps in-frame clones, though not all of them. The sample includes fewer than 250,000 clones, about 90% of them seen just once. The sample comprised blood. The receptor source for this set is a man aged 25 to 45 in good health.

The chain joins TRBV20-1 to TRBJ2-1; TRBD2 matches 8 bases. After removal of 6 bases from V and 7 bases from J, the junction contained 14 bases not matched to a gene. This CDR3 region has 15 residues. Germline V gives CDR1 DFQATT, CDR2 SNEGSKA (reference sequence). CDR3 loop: CSASTSSGVSNEQFF. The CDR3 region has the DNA TGCAGTGCCAGTACCAGTAGCGGGGTCAGTAATGAGCAGTTCTTC.

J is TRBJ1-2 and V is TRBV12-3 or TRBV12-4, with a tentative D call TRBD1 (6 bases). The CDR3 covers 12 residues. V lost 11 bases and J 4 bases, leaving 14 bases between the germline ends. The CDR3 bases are TGTGCCCTCCGCAGGGGCTCCTATGGCTACACCTTC. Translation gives CALRRGSYGYTF.

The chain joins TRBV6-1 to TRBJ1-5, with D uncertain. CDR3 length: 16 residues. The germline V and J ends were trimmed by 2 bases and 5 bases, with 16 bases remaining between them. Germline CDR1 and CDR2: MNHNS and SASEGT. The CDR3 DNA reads TGTGCCAGCAGTGAAAGCAGAAGCACCCACTATCAGCCCCAGCATTTT. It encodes CASSESRSTHYQPQHF.

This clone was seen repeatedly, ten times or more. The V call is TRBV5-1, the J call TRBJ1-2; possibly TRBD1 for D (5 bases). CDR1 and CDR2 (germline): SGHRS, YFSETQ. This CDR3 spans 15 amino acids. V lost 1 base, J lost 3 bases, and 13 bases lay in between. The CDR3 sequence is CASSLLPGTDYGYTF. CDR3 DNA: TGCGCCAGCAGCTTGTTACCAGGGACCGACTATGGCTACACCTTC.

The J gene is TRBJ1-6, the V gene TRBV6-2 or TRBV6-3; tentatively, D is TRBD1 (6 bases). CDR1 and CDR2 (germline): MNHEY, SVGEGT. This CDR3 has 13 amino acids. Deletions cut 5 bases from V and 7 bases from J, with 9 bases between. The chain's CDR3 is CASSARGNSPLHF. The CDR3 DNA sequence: TGTGCCAGCAGTGCCAGGGGAAATTCACCCCTCCACTTT.